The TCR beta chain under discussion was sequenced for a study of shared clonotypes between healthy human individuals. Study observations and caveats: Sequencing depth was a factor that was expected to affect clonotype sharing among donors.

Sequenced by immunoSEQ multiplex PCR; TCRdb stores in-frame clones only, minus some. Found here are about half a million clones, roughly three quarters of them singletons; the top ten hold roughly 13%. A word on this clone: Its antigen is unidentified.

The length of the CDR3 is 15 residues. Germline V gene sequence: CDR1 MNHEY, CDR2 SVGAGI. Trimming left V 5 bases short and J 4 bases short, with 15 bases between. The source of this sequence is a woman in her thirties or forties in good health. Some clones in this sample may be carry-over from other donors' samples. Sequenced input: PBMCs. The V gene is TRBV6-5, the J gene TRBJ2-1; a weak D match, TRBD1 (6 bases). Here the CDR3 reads CASSVGQIRYNEQFF. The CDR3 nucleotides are TGTGCCAGCAGTGTAGGACAGATAAGATACAATGAGCAGTTCTTC.